This T cell receptor (beta chain) was documented in a study of PD-L1 blockade in urothelial cancer. The time point denotes: peripheral blood 6 weeks after treatment start. Each individual provided 1 to 8 samples (taken pretreatment and on-treatment). The CDR3 consists of 15 residues. Germline V CDR1 and CDR2: SEHNR, FQNEAQ (reference sequence). Trimming cost V 5 bases and J 5 bases; bases outside gene matches: 4. The repertoire was sequenced with immunoSEQ multiplex PCR; TCRdb's copy has only in-frame clones and lacks some. The data hold around 110,000 clones, with 75% to 90% observed a single time. This clone occurred once.

The TCR was taken from a man in his 60s with urothelial cancer. The chain employs TRBV7-9 and TRBJ2-5, with 14 bases fitting TRBD2. The sample here was PBMCs, taken around atezolizumab (anti-PD-L1) treatment. CDR3 sequence: CASSLGLAGVETQYF. The DNA of the CDR3 is TGTGCCAGCAGCCTGGGACTAGCGGGAGTTGAGACCCAGTACTTC.